Listed below are T cell receptor beta chains from one sample, sequenced in a study of control samples from healthy donors and cancer patients. Produced via immunoSEQ multiplex PCR; TCRdb's table is partial and in-frame only. The sample has about 410,000 clones; 80% to 95% are singletons. The sequencing input was PBMCs. These receptor sequences come from a man aged 40-55 years with head and neck cancer. The CDR3 runs from the conserved cysteine through the conserved F or W. D genes are given only for firm matches. Clone size is not always given. Where it is, it says once, few, many or a class for expanded clones.

abundance: NA
v_gene: TRBV15
j_gene: TRBJ2-1
d_gene: NA
CDR3aa: CATSRVEGEEVNEQFF
CDR3nt: TGTGCCACCAGCAGAGTAGAGGGAGAGGAGGTCAATGAGCAGTTCTTC

abundance: NA
v_gene: TRBV30
j_gene: TRBJ1-6
d_gene: NA
CDR3aa: CACDFVGPLHF
CDR3nt: TGTGCCTGTGACTTCGTAGGACCCCTCCACTTT

abundance: NA
v_gene: TRBV11-2
j_gene: TRBJ2-7
d_gene: NA
CDR3aa: CASSSLRGGEQYF
CDR3nt: TGTGCCAGCAGTTCGTTGAGAGGGGGCGAGCAGTACTTC

abundance: few
v_gene: TRBV12-5
j_gene: TRBJ2-7
d_gene: NA
CDR3aa: CASGLVVRDYSYEQYF
CDR3nt: TGTGCTAGTGGTTTGGTAGTTCGGGATTACTCCTACGAGCAGTACTTC

abundance: once
v_gene: TRBV5-1
j_gene: TRBJ2-3
d_gene: NA
CDR3aa: CASSFGNEKYF
CDR3nt: TGCGCCAGCAGCTTTGGGAACGAAAAGTATTTT

abundance: NA
v_gene: TRBV3-1/TRBV3-2
j_gene: TRBJ2-7
d_gene: NA
CDR3aa: CASSETVVPGEQYF
CDR3nt: TGTGCCAGCAGCGAGACGGTCGTACCCGGCGAGCAGTACTTC

abundance: NA
v_gene: TRBV19
j_gene: TRBJ1-5
d_gene: NA
CDR3aa: CASSMVWGQNQPQHF
CDR3nt: TGTGCCAGTAGTATGGTCTGGGGACAAAATCAGCCCCAGCATTTT

abundance: NA
v_gene: TRBV6-2/TRBV6-3
j_gene: TRBJ1-1
d_gene: NA
CDR3aa: CASSSDGNTEAFF
CDR3nt: TGTGCCAGCAGTTCCGACGGGAACACTGAAGCTTTCTTT

abundance: NA
v_gene: TRBV15
j_gene: TRBJ2-1
d_gene: TRBD2
CDR3aa: CATSRGAGGLDLVQFF
CDR3nt: TGTGCCACCAGCAGAGGTGCGGGAGGGCTTGATCTAGTGCAGTTCTTC

abundance: few
v_gene: TRBV19
j_gene: TRBJ1-2
d_gene: NA
CDR3aa: CASSNGGVDYGYTF
CDR3nt: TGTGCCAGTAGTAACGGAGGGGTGGACTATGGCTACACCTTC

abundance: once
v_gene: TRBV19
j_gene: TRBJ2-5
d_gene: TRBD1
CDR3aa: CASRDRGGETQYF
CDR3nt: TGTGCCAGTAGGGACAGGGGGGGAGAGACCCAGTACTTC

abundance: NA
v_gene: TRBV2
j_gene: TRBJ1-5
d_gene: NA
CDR3aa: CASSEGGRNQPQHF
CDR3nt: TGTGCCAGCAGTGAAGGTGGGCGCAATCAGCCCCAGCATTTT

abundance: NA
v_gene: TRBV7-2
j_gene: TRBJ2-6
d_gene: TRBD1
CDR3aa: CASSYYHGQGSAGANVLTF
CDR3nt: TGTGCCAGCAGCTACTACCACGGACAGGGTAGCGCTGGGGCCAACGTCCTGACTTTC

abundance: NA
v_gene: TRBV7-2
j_gene: TRBJ1-2
d_gene: NA
CDR3aa: CASSLGGRGNGYTF
CDR3nt: TGTGCCAGCAGCTTAGGGGGGAGGGGGAATGGCTACACCTTC

abundance: few
v_gene: TRBV4-1
j_gene: TRBJ2-7
d_gene: TRBD2
CDR3aa: CASSQSTSGGAGEQYF
CDR3nt: TGCGCCAGCAGCCAGAGTACTAGCGGGGGGGCCGGCGAGCAGTACTTC

abundance: NA
v_gene: TRBV9
j_gene: TRBJ2-1
d_gene: NA
CDR3aa: CASSNLGSYNEQFF
CDR3nt: TGTGCCAGCAGCAACCTAGGGAGTTACAATGAGCAGTTCTTC

abundance: few
v_gene: TRBV4-2
j_gene: TRBJ1-6
d_gene: TRBD1
CDR3aa: CASSQDPGQELPLHF
CDR3nt: TGTGCCAGCAGCCAAGACCCGGGACAGGAACTCCCCCTCCACTTT

abundance: once
v_gene: TRBV28
j_gene: TRBJ1-6
d_gene: NA
CDR3aa: CASSLPGGLGASPLHF
CDR3nt: TGTGCCAGCAGTTTACCCGGGGGACTGGGGGCGTCACCCCTCCACTTT

abundance: once
v_gene: TRBV14
j_gene: TRBJ1-2
d_gene: NA
CDR3aa: CASSQDRGSYGYTF
CDR3nt: TGTGCCAGCAGCCAAGATCGGGGGAGCTATGGCTACACCTTC

abundance: NA
v_gene: TRBV10-3
j_gene: TRBJ2-6
d_gene: TRBD1
CDR3aa: CAISEGTGGRAGANVLTF
CDR3nt: TGTGCCATCAGCGAGGGTACAGGGGGAAGAGCTGGGGCCAACGTCCTGACTTTC

abundance: NA
v_gene: TRBV5-1
j_gene: TRBJ2-7
d_gene: TRBD2
CDR3aa: CASSSRTSGRPGEQYF
CDR3nt: TGCGCCAGCAGCTCCCGGACTAGCGGGAGGCCGGGTGAGCAGTACTTC

abundance: NA
v_gene: TRBV28
j_gene: TRBJ2-5
d_gene: TRBD1
CDR3aa: CASSSDLQGPRQETQYF
CDR3nt: TGTGCCAGCAGTTCAGATCTACAGGGGCCCCGCCAAGAGACCCAGTACTTC

abundance: NA
v_gene: TRBV5-1
j_gene: TRBJ2-7
d_gene: TRBD1
CDR3aa: CASSSSPGTGIHEQYF
CDR3nt: TGCGCCAGCAGCTCCAGTCCCGGGACAGGGATCCACGAGCAGTACTTC

abundance: NA
v_gene: TRBV11-2
j_gene: TRBJ2-1
d_gene: TRBD2
CDR3aa: CASGPSSGGYNEQFF
CDR3nt: TGTGCCAGCGGACCCTCTAGCGGGGGGTACAATGAGCAGTTCTTC

abundance: NA
v_gene: TRBV28
j_gene: TRBJ1-2
d_gene: NA
CDR3aa: CASSPIGGRGYTF
CDR3nt: TGTGCCAGCAGCCCAATCGGGGGGAGAGGCTACACCTTC

abundance: NA
v_gene: TRBV25-1
j_gene: TRBJ1-6
d_gene: NA
CDR3aa: CASSHGGRSSYNSPLHF
CDR3nt: TGTGCCAGCAGCCATGGAGGCCGGAGCTCCTATAATTCACCCCTCCACTTT

abundance: NA
v_gene: TRBV19
j_gene: TRBJ2-7
d_gene: NA
CDR3aa: CASSTQRDGPYEQYF
CDR3nt: TGTGCCAGTAGTACTCAAAGGGACGGTCCCTACGAGCAGTACTTC

abundance: NA
v_gene: TRBV28
j_gene: TRBJ1-3
d_gene: NA
CDR3aa: CASSLDRPGNTIYF
CDR3nt: TGTGCCAGCAGTTTAGACAGGCCTGGAAACACCATATATTTT

abundance: NA
v_gene: TRBV5-5
j_gene: TRBJ1-1
d_gene: NA
CDR3aa: CASSLDLGPNTEAFF
CDR3nt: TGTGCCAGCAGCTTGGATCTGGGCCCGAACACTGAAGCTTTCTTT

abundance: NA
v_gene: TRBV28
j_gene: TRBJ2-5
d_gene: TRBD2
CDR3aa: CASSSPPGGQETQYF
CDR3nt: TGTGCCAGCAGCTCACCCCCGGGAGGGCAAGAGACCCAGTACTTC

abundance: NA
v_gene: TRBV9
j_gene: TRBJ1-1
d_gene: TRBD1
CDR3aa: CASSPPTGPNTEAFF
CDR3nt: TGTGCCAGCAGTCCCCCGACAGGGCCAAACACTGAAGCTTTCTTT

abundance: few
v_gene: TRBV10-2
j_gene: TRBJ2-3
d_gene: TRBD2
CDR3aa: CASREKAGGGTDTQYF
CDR3nt: TGCGCCAGCAGGGAAAAAGCGGGAGGGGGCACAGATACGCAGTATTTT

abundance: NA
v_gene: TRBV15
j_gene: TRBJ1-6
d_gene: NA
CDR3aa: CATSRVGDWNSPLHF
CDR3nt: TGTGCCACCAGCAGAGTCGGGGATTGGAATTCACCCCTCCACTTT

abundance: NA
v_gene: TRBV11-2
j_gene: TRBJ2-2
d_gene: NA
CDR3aa: CASSLRRTGELFF
CDR3nt: TGTGCCAGCAGCTTAAGGCGTACCGGGGAGCTGTTTTTT

abundance: NA
v_gene: TRBV5-8
j_gene: TRBJ2-2
d_gene: NA
CDR3aa: CASSLGRGSLNYGELFF
CDR3nt: TGTGCCAGCAGCTTGGGCCGGGGCTCCTTAAATTACGGGGAGCTGTTTTTT

abundance: once
v_gene: TRBV6-1
j_gene: TRBJ2-3
d_gene: NA
CDR3aa: CASSEAGTLLDTQYF
CDR3nt: TGTGCCAGCAGTGAAGCGGGGACTCTCCTGGATACGCAGTATTTT

abundance: NA
v_gene: TRBV27
j_gene: TRBJ1-4
d_gene: NA
CDR3aa: CASSLSREGWANEKLFF
CDR3nt: TGTGCCAGCAGTTTATCTCGAGAGGGGTGGGCTAATGAAAAACTGTTTTTT

abundance: few
v_gene: TRBV4-3
j_gene: TRBJ1-2
d_gene: NA
CDR3aa: CASSQALQGDYGYTF
CDR3nt: TGCGCCAGCAGCCAAGCTCTTCAGGGTGACTATGGCTACACCTTC